Below are 28 T cell receptor beta chains sequenced from a single sample in a study of blood T cells in healthy people across ages. The authors ran a second PCR of roughly 6 to 12 cycles using a sample-barcoded 5' primer and a J-beta primer mix. TCRdb reanalysed the 5' RACE reads using MiXCR and keeps one entry per CDR3 protein. This sample has 650,000 to 1,000,000 distinct CDR3 sequences, with around 36% found just once. The sequenced material came from blood. The receptor set was obtained from a man younger than 35 in good health.

The chain uses TRBV12-3 or TRBV12-4 and TRBJ1-4, with no clear D. This CDR3 is 14 amino acids long. Trimming stripped 0 bases from V and 10 bases from J, with 12 bases between. This chain's CDR3 is CASSLAGPVGKLFF. CDR3 in DNA: TGTGCCAGCAGTTTAGCAGGGCCAGTAGGAAAACTGTTTTTT.

The J gene is TRBJ2-4, the V gene TRBV4-1; D gene uncertain. CDR1 and CDR2 (germline): MGHRA, YSYEKL. V lost 6 bases to trimming and J lost 8 bases, with 26 bases between them. The CDR3 consists of 17 residues. The CDR3 DNA is TGCGCCAGCAGACCCCCTTTCCAACAAGAGAGGAAAGACATTCAGTACTTC. Its protein is CASRPPFQQERKDIQYF.

As regards this clonotype: The junction departs from the called germline gene at one end, perhaps through a read error. The chain couples TRBV7-8 to TRBJ1-6; D may be TRBD1 (5 bases). Germline V gene lookup returns CDR1 SGHVS and CDR2 FQNEAQ. This CDR3 comprises 16 residues. This CDR3 reads CASSAGTIGYNSPLHF. CDR3 nucleotide sequence: TGCGCCAGCAGCGCCGGGACTATAGGATATAATTCACCCCTCCACTTT. The full variable domain, in which reference TRBV7-8 and TRBJ1-6 provide the parts outside the CDR3, is GAGVSQSPRYKVAKRGQDVALRCDPISGHVSLFWYQQALGQGPEFLTYFQNEAQLDKSGLPSDRFFAERPEGSVSTLKIQRTQQEDSAVYLCASSAGTIGYNSPLHFGNGTRLTVT.

Notes on this clonotype: The junction does not match germline at one end; this may be a read error. The rearrangement joins TRBV27 to TRBJ1-1, with a tentative D call TRBD1 (6 bases). The CDR3 extends over 15 amino acids. The germline V gene has CDR1 MNHEY and CDR2 SMNVEV (reference sequence). The CDR3 DNA is TGTGCCAGCAGTTTGTTAGGAGCCGGGGACACTGAAGCTTTGTTT. Translation gives CASSLLGAGDTEALF.

The chain couples TRBV9 to TRBJ1-2; D gene unclear. Trimming stripped 3 bases from V and 5 bases from J, with 14 bases between. Germline V gene data show CDR1 as SGDLS and CDR2 as YYNGEE. The CDR3 runs 14 residues. CDR3 nucleotides: TGTGCCAGCAGCGGGGAGCGGGGAAGGTATGGCTACACCTTC. It translates to CASSGERGRYGYTF.

The chain joins TRBV6-2 or TRBV6-3 to TRBJ1-1, with a possible D match to TRBD1 (5 bases). The V end was cut by 2 bases, the J end by 11 bases, with 18 bases between. The CDR3 contains 14 residues. Germline V gives CDR1 MNHEY, CDR2 SVGEGT. The CDR3 nucleotides are TGTGCCAGCAGTTACGGGGCAGGCCCCTCTGGGGCTTTCTTT. Protein product: CASSYGAGPSGAFF.

This clonotype was seen a handful of times. V usage is TRBV7-3 and J usage is TRBJ2-1; a possible D gene is TRBD2 (6 bases). CDR1 is SGHTA and CDR2 is FQGTGA in the germline V gene. With 2 bases removed from V and 5 bases from J, the gap between germline ends came to 13 bases. The CDR3 has 15 residues. The CDR3 nucleotides are TGTGCCAGCAGCTTATCCAGCGGGCGCAACAATGAGCAGTTCTTC. Amino acid sequence: CASSLSSGRNNEQFF.

This clonotype was observed many times. This sequence joins TRBV29-1 and TRBJ2-1; a weak D match, TRBD2 (6 bases). Germline V gene data show CDR1 as SQVTM and CDR2 as ANQGSEA. V was pared by 8 bases and J by 6 bases, with 20 bases between. The CDR3 is 14 residues long. The CDR3 DNA is TGCAGCACGGGGGAAGGCGGGCGCGGCAATGAGCAGTTCTTC. It specifies CSTGEGGRGNEQFF.

J is TRBJ1-1 and V is TRBV9, with TRBD1 as a possible D gene (5 bases). CDR1 SGDLS and CDR2 YYNGEE come from the germline V gene. The V end was cut by 0 bases, the J end by 7 bases, with 19 bases between. The CDR3 loop spans 16 amino acids. CDR3 bases: TGTGCCAGCAGCGTAGGGGGACTCATTCCGAAAAATGAAGCTTTCTTT. Its translation is CASSVGGLIPKNEAFF.

This rearrangement joins TRBV20-1 to TRBJ2-7, with D tentatively TRBD2 (5 bases). Trimming pared 6 bases from V and 3 bases from J, leaving 15 bases between. CDR3 length: 13 residues. The V gene's germline CDR1 is DFQATT and CDR2 SNEGSKA (reference sequence). Here the CDR3 DNA reads TGCAGTGCGACCCGGGGAACCAACTACGAGCAGTACTTC. Its protein is CSATRGTNYEQYF.

The chain has TRBV6-2 or TRBV6-3 and TRBJ2-1, with D perhaps TRBD2 (5 bases). With 2 bases removed from V and 2 bases from J, the gap between germline ends came to 7 bases. Germline loops: CDR1 MNHEY, CDR2 SVGEGT. This CDR3 is built from 14 residues. The CDR3 coding sequence is TGTGCCAGCAGTTACGGAGGCACCTACAATGAGCAGTTCTTC. This gives the protein CASSYGGTYNEQFF.

This chain links TRBV20-1 with TRBJ2-7, with a possible D match to TRBD1 (6 bases). The CDR3 is 16 residues long. The V gene's germline CDR1 is DFQATT and CDR2 SNEGSKA (reference sequence). The germline V and J ends were trimmed by 3 bases and 1 base, with 19 bases remaining between them. In nucleotides, the CDR3 is TGCAGTGCTAGCCCGGTTAACGGGGACATATCCTACGAGCAGTACTTC. This gives the protein CSASPVNGDISYEQYF.

On this clonotype itself: The junction shows a germline mismatch at one end, possibly a read error. Here the CDR3 DNA reads TGTGACACCAGTGATTTGGGGGTTGGCTACACCTTC. Residues: CDTSDLGVGYTF. The chain couples TRBV24-1 to TRBJ1-2, with D maybe TRBD1 (5 bases). Germline V lookup: CDR1 KGHDR, CDR2 SFDVKD. The CDR3 spans 12 residues.

This clonotype was observed a few times. The CDR3 region is CSARRVGASNQPQHF. The CDR3 DNA follows: TGCAGTGCTAGACGAGTGGGGGCTAGCAATCAGCCCCAGCATTTT. The chain combines TRBV20-1 with TRBJ1-5; the D gene is possibly TRBD1 (6 bases). Germline V gene sequence: CDR1 DFQATT, CDR2 SNEGSKA (reference sequence). This CDR3 is built from 15 residues. The V and J ends lost 2 bases and 0 bases respectively, with 11 bases between them.

The chain joins TRBV19 to TRBJ1-1; D is possibly TRBD1 (5 bases). The germline V gene encodes CDR1 LNHDA and CDR2 SQIVND (reference sequence). CDR3 length equals 14 residues. V was pared by 4 bases and J by 1 base, with 10 bases between. The CDR3 spells CASSTRERNTEAFF. The CDR3 bases are TGTGCCAGTAGTACCAGGGAGAGGAACACTGAAGCTTTCTTT.

This clonotype has more than one count but fewer than ten. This chain links TRBV5-5 with TRBJ2-3, with a tentative D call TRBD2 (5 bases). The CDR3 has 14 amino acids. V lost 4 bases and J lost 5, with 14 bases in between. Germline assignment: CDR1 SGHKS and CDR2 YYEKEE (reference sequence). The CDR3 loop reads CASSPRGAEDTQYF. CDR3 DNA: TGTGCCAGCAGCCCCCGGGGAGCGGAAGATACGCAGTATTTT.

The chain carries TRBV27 and TRBJ2-7; D is unclear. V dropped 5 bases and J dropped 12 bases, with 11 bases sitting between them. Germline V gene lookup returns CDR1 MNHEY and CDR2 SMNVEV (reference sequence). The CDR3 length is 10 residues. The CDR3 region is CASSRAQRYF. CDR3 bases: TGTGCCAGCAGTAGGGCCCAGCGGTACTTC.

This clonotype was observed a handful of times. The chain has TRBV6-6 and TRBJ2-7, with D perhaps assigned TRBD1 or TRBD2 (5 bases each). Germline V gene data show CDR1 as MNHNY and CDR2 as SVGAGI (reference sequence). This CDR3 contains 15 residues. Trimming took 6 bases from V and 2 from J, leaving 17 bases between them. The CDR3 bases are TGTGCCAGCAGGGAAGGGACCTCAACCGCCTACGAGCAGTACTTC. It codes for CASREGTSTAYEQYF.

For the CDR3, the DNA is TGTGCCAGCAGTGAACTAGCGGGGGGGCGGTCCTACAATGAGCAGTTCTTC. Translation: CASSELAGGRSYNEQFF. V usage is TRBV6-1 and J usage is TRBJ2-1; TRBD2 aligns across 12 bases. V was clipped by 2 bases and J by 1 base; unmatched bases: 3. Germline V gene data show CDR1 as MNHNS and CDR2 as SASEGT. CDR3 length: 17 amino acids.

V is TRBV7-9 and J is TRBJ2-4, with D perhaps TRBD2 (6 bases). Judging by the DNA end, TRBJ2-7 fits better; the J call may be wrong. This CDR3 contains 14 residues. The germline CDR1 and CDR2 sequences are SEHNR and FQNEAQ (reference sequence). CDR3 in DNA: TGTGCCAGCAGCTTCCGGGACTTACCCTACGAGCAGTACTTC. Encoded protein: CASSFRDLPYEQYF.

This chain connects TRBV7-2 to TRBJ1-2; D perhaps matches TRBD1 (5 bases). The CDR3 covers 16 residues. CDR1 is SGHTA, CDR2 FQGNSA, per germline. V was shortened by 2 bases and J by 2 bases, with 15 bases between the two germline ends. This CDR3 reads CASSLFDSDPNYGYTF. The CDR3 region has the DNA TGTGCCAGCAGCTTATTCGACAGCGACCCAAACTATGGCTACACCTTC.

The chain is built from TRBV6-2 or TRBV6-3 and TRBJ1-1; no clear D gene. Germline CDR1 is MNHEY and CDR2 is SVGEGT. The CDR3 consists of 13 residues. V was cut by 1 base and J by 7 bases, with 10 bases left in between. CDR3 residues: CASSYFSEDEAFF. The CDR3 nucleotides are TGTGCCAGCAGTTACTTCTCTGAGGATGAAGCTTTCTTT.

V gene TRBV7-3 combines with J gene TRBJ1-1, with D perhaps matching TRBD1 (6 bases). V lost 5 bases and J 5 bases, leaving 18 bases between the germline ends. This CDR3 is built from 15 residues. The germline gives CDR1 SGHTA, CDR2 FQGTGA. The CDR3 nucleotides read TGTGCCAGCAGCATAGGGGGATTGAGACGGACTGAAGCTTTCTTT. Residues: CASSIGGLRRTEAFF.

V is TRBV5-1 and J is TRBJ2-7; 7 positions match TRBD1. CDR1 is SGHRS and CDR2 is YFSETQ in the germline V gene. The CDR3 consists of 15 residues. With 3 bases clipped from V and 4 bases from J, the junction kept 10 bases outside the gene matches. The CDR3 DNA sequence: TGCGCCAGCAGCTCGACGACAGGGTTAAGGTACGAGCAGTACTTC. Translating it yields CASSSTTGLRYEQYF.

The gene calls are TRBV7-2 and TRBJ1-2; no definite D call. This CDR3 contains 10 residues. V lost 7 bases, J lost 11 bases, and 11 bases lay in between. The germline V gene encodes CDR1 SGHTA and CDR2 FQGNSA. CDR3 DNA sequence: TGTGCCAGCACCGAAACTGGTTACACCTTC. Translating gives CASTETGYTF.

In this sample, this clonotype turned up a few times. The chain employs TRBV12-3 or TRBV12-4 and TRBJ1-6, with no clear D. This CDR3 contains 13 residues. V gave up 3 bases and J gave up 8 bases, with 8 bases separating them. The CDR3 DNA reads TGTGCCAGCAGTTTTCGGGCCGATTCACCCCTCCACTTT. This encodes CASSFRADSPLHF.

The chain recombines TRBV6-1 with TRBJ1-1, with D hard to call. The CDR3 totals 13 residues. V lost 7 bases and J lost 5, with 14 bases in between. Germline loops: CDR1 MNHNS, CDR2 SASEGT. The CDR3 DNA reads as TGTGCCAGCACCGCCGCCGTTCGGACTGAAGCTTTCTTT. This gives the protein CASTAAVRTEAFF.

This chain connects TRBV3-1 to TRBJ2-3; 7 bases map to TRBD2. V trimming: 3 bases; J trimming: 6 bases; junction bases outside the gene matches: 15. The germline gives CDR1 LGHDT, CDR2 YNNKEL (reference sequence). The CDR3 runs 17 residues. The CDR3 reads CASSHNERGLLPDTQYF. In nucleotides, the CDR3 is TGTGCCAGCAGCCATAATGAGCGGGGCTTATTACCGGATACGCAGTATTTT.